This is a list of T cell receptor beta chains from one sample in a study of blood T cell repertoires in COVID-19. The method was immunoSEQ multiplex PCR; TCRdb's version includes in-frame clones alone and lacks a portion of them. The sample has more than 250,000 clones, around 86% seen once; the top ten hold around 3.6%. Sequenced material: peripheral blood. These TCRs come from a man between 18 and 35 years old with active or convalescent COVID-19. Both conserved end residues are part of each CDR3. Fields, in order: V gene, J gene, clone size, D gene, CDR3 protein, CDR3 DNA. D genes are given only for firm matches. The size entry is marked missing in some rows and otherwise reads once, few, many or a size class.

v_gene: TRBV15
j_gene: TRBJ1-5
abundance: once
d_gene: NA
CDR3aa: CATSRDRTANQPQHF
CDR3nt: TGTGCCACCAGCAGAGATCGCACAGCAAATCAGCCCCAGCATTTT

v_gene: TRBV7-9
j_gene: TRBJ2-2
abundance: NA
d_gene: NA
CDR3aa: CASLVNTGELFF
CDR3nt: TGTGCCAGCTTAGTCAACACCGGGGAGCTGTTTTTT

v_gene: TRBV4-2
j_gene: TRBJ2-3
abundance: NA
d_gene: NA
CDR3aa: CASSQDRLASDTDTQYF
CDR3nt: TGTGCCAGCAGCCAAGATAGGCTAGCGAGTGACACAGATACGCAGTATTTT

v_gene: TRBV19
j_gene: TRBJ1-1
abundance: NA
d_gene: NA
CDR3aa: CASSPGNTLEAFF
CDR3nt: TGTGCCAGTAGCCCAGGGAACACACTTGAAGCTTTCTTT

v_gene: TRBV7-2
j_gene: TRBJ2-5
abundance: NA
d_gene: NA
CDR3aa: CASSLRGGRQETQYF
CDR3nt: TGTGCCAGCAGCTTACGCGGGGGCCGGCAAGAGACCCAGTACTTC

v_gene: TRBV12-3/TRBV12-4
j_gene: TRBJ1-1
abundance: NA
d_gene: NA
CDR3aa: CASSLLRNTEAFF
CDR3nt: TGTGCCAGCAGTTTACTGAGAAACACTGAAGCTTTCTTT

v_gene: TRBV7-2
j_gene: TRBJ2-2
abundance: NA
d_gene: NA
CDR3aa: CASSLIVSGELFF
CDR3nt: TGTGCCAGCAGCTTAATAGTCTCCGGGGAGCTGTTTTTT

v_gene: TRBV5-1
j_gene: TRBJ2-6
abundance: NA
d_gene: NA
CDR3aa: CASSLGAPGANVLTF
CDR3nt: TGCGCCAGCAGCCTGGGAGCGCCTGGGGCCAACGTCCTGACTTTC

v_gene: TRBV10-3
j_gene: TRBJ2-7
abundance: once
d_gene: NA
CDR3aa: CAISQGTPREQYF
CDR3nt: TGTGCCATCTCCCAGGGTACCCCCCGGGAGCAGTACTTC

v_gene: TRBV24-1
j_gene: TRBJ1-5
abundance: NA
d_gene: NA
CDR3aa: CATSDLTANQPQHF
CDR3nt: TGTGCCACCAGTGATTTGACAGCCAATCAGCCCCAGCATTTT

v_gene: TRBV4-2
j_gene: TRBJ2-5
abundance: NA
d_gene: TRBD2
CDR3aa: CASSQGRGETQYF
CDR3nt: TGTGCCAGCAGCCAAGGGCGGGGGGAGACCCAGTACTTC

v_gene: TRBV11-2
j_gene: TRBJ2-3
abundance: NA
d_gene: NA
CDR3aa: CASSPVTDTQYF
CDR3nt: TGTGCCAGCAGCCCGGTGACAGATACGCAGTATTTT

v_gene: TRBV27
j_gene: TRBJ1-3
abundance: NA
d_gene: NA
CDR3aa: CASSPTVEGYTIYF
CDR3nt: TGTGCCAGCAGCCCCACAGTTGAAGGATACACCATATATTTT

v_gene: TRBV7-9
j_gene: TRBJ2-7
abundance: few
d_gene: TRBD2
CDR3aa: CASSLDIGGSGHEQYF
CDR3nt: TGTGCCAGCAGCTTAGACATTGGCGGGAGTGGCCACGAGCAGTACTTC

v_gene: TRBV9
j_gene: TRBJ2-1
abundance: NA
d_gene: TRBD2
CDR3aa: CASRAPTSGGLNEQFF
CDR3nt: TGTGCCAGCAGGGCTCCGACTAGCGGGGGACTCAATGAGCAGTTCTTC

v_gene: TRBV5-5
j_gene: TRBJ2-7
abundance: NA
d_gene: TRBD1
CDR3aa: CASSYYPGQGSYEQYF
CDR3nt: TGTGCCAGCAGCTATTATCCGGGACAGGGCTCCTACGAGCAGTACTTC

v_gene: TRBV30
j_gene: TRBJ1-6
abundance: NA
d_gene: NA
CDR3aa: CAWSDPPGPNHF
CDR3nt: TGTGCCTGGAGTGATCCCCCGGGTCCGAACCACTTT

v_gene: TRBV28
j_gene: TRBJ2-7
abundance: NA
d_gene: TRBD2
CDR3aa: CASNPPPGSGANYEQYF
CDR3nt: TGTGCCAGCAATCCGCCGCCCGGGAGCGGGGCGAATTACGAGCAGTACTTC

v_gene: TRBV12-5
j_gene: TRBJ1-5
abundance: NA
d_gene: TRBD1
CDR3aa: CASGLVTGEVGNQPQHF
CDR3nt: TGTGCTAGTGGTTTGGTCACAGGGGAGGTCGGCAATCAGCCCCAGCATTTT

v_gene: TRBV7-9
j_gene: TRBJ2-3
abundance: NA
d_gene: TRBD2
CDR3aa: CASSLAGGSTDTQYF
CDR3nt: TGTGCCAGCAGCTTAGCGGGAGGGTCCACAGATACGCAGTATTTT

v_gene: TRBV5-1
j_gene: TRBJ2-2
abundance: NA
d_gene: TRBD2
CDR3aa: CASSITSGAFGELFF
CDR3nt: TGCGCCAGCAGCATCACTAGCGGGGCGTTCGGGGAGCTGTTTTTT

v_gene: TRBV5-1
j_gene: TRBJ2-3
abundance: NA
d_gene: TRBD1
CDR3aa: CASSLDRGEDTQYF
CDR3nt: TGCGCCAGCAGCTTGGACAGGGGAGAAGATACGCAGTATTTT

v_gene: TRBV14
j_gene: TRBJ2-3
abundance: NA
d_gene: TRBD2
CDR3aa: CASSPLRGATDTQYF
CDR3nt: TGTGCCAGCAGTCCCTTGCGGGGGGCCACAGATACGCAGTATTTT

v_gene: TRBV6-4
j_gene: TRBJ2-1
abundance: NA
d_gene: NA
CDR3aa: CASSASGGGYNEQFF
CDR3nt: TGTGCCAGCAGCGCTTCAGGGGGAGGTTACAATGAGCAGTTCTTC

v_gene: TRBV27
j_gene: TRBJ2-5
abundance: NA
d_gene: TRBD2
CDR3aa: CASSYLAGQETQYF
CDR3nt: TGTGCCAGCAGTTATCTAGCGGGGCAAGAGACCCAGTACTTC

v_gene: TRBV19
j_gene: TRBJ2-1
abundance: NA
d_gene: NA
CDR3aa: CASSKGGAALGQFF
CDR3nt: TGTGCCAGTAGTAAAGGGGGTGCGGCCTTGGGGCAGTTCTTC

v_gene: TRBV11-2
j_gene: TRBJ2-5
abundance: NA
d_gene: TRBD1
CDR3aa: CASSVSTGLETQYF
CDR3nt: TGTGCCAGCAGCGTATCGACAGGGCTAGAGACCCAGTACTTC

v_gene: TRBV3-1/TRBV3-2
j_gene: TRBJ1-3
abundance: NA
d_gene: TRBD1
CDR3aa: CASSQGDSHSGNTIYF
CDR3nt: TGTGCCAGCAGCCAAGGGGACAGTCACTCTGGAAACACCATATATTTT

v_gene: TRBV11-3
j_gene: TRBJ2-5
abundance: NA
d_gene: TRBD1
CDR3aa: CASSPRQGPGETQYF
CDR3nt: TGTGCCAGCAGCCCCCGACAGGGCCCAGGGGAGACCCAGTACTTC

v_gene: TRBV7-3
j_gene: TRBJ1-2
abundance: few
d_gene: TRBD1
CDR3aa: CASSLLAEGQDYGYTF
CDR3nt: TGTGCCAGCAGCTTGTTGGCAGAGGGACAGGACTATGGCTACACCTTC

v_gene: TRBV13
j_gene: TRBJ2-3
abundance: few
d_gene: TRBD2
CDR3aa: CASSLVGRERADTQYF
CDR3nt: TGTGCCAGCAGCTTAGTCGGGAGGGAGCGGGCAGATACGCAGTATTTT

v_gene: TRBV29-1
j_gene: TRBJ1-1
abundance: NA
d_gene: TRBD1
CDR3aa: CSTGGDRGAAEAFF
CDR3nt: TGCAGCACCGGGGGGGACAGGGGCGCCGCTGAAGCTTTCTTT

v_gene: TRBV20-1
j_gene: TRBJ2-7
abundance: NA
d_gene: TRBD1
CDR3aa: CSASAGGYEQYF
CDR3nt: TGCAGTGCTAGTGCAGGGGGCTACGAGCAGTACTTC

v_gene: TRBV19
j_gene: TRBJ2-7
abundance: NA
d_gene: NA
CDR3aa: CASSSGVGEQYF
CDR3nt: TGTGCCAGCTCCAGCGGAGTAGGCGAGCAGTACTTC

v_gene: TRBV7-3
j_gene: TRBJ2-6
abundance: NA
d_gene: NA
CDR3aa: CASSPQSGANVLTF
CDR3nt: TGTGCCAGCAGCCCCCAATCTGGGGCCAACGTCCTGACTTTC

v_gene: TRBV24-1
j_gene: TRBJ1-5
abundance: once
d_gene: NA
CDR3aa: CANGVEGTSQPQHF
CDR3nt: TGTGCCAACGGGGTGGAGGGAACAAGCCAGCCCCAGCATTTT

v_gene: TRBV2
j_gene: TRBJ1-1
abundance: NA
d_gene: NA
CDR3aa: CASSDPVSDTEAFF
CDR3nt: TGTGCCAGCAGTGATCCGGTTAGCGACACTGAAGCTTTCTTT

v_gene: TRBV7-6
j_gene: TRBJ2-1
abundance: NA
d_gene: TRBD2
CDR3aa: CASSLVGLSSGGANEQFF
CDR3nt: TGTGCCAGCAGCTTAGTGGGACTCTCTAGCGGGGGGGCAAATGAGCAGTTCTTC

v_gene: TRBV19
j_gene: TRBJ1-1
abundance: NA
d_gene: NA
CDR3aa: CASKRTEQNTEAFF
CDR3nt: TGTGCCAGTAAGAGGACAGAACAAAACACTGAAGCTTTCTTT

v_gene: TRBV19
j_gene: TRBJ1-6
abundance: many
d_gene: NA
CDR3aa: CASSLSKQYNSPLHF
CDR3nt: TGTGCCAGTAGTCTCTCGAAGCAATATAATTCACCCCTCCACTTT

v_gene: TRBV5-5
j_gene: TRBJ1-4
abundance: few
d_gene: TRBD1
CDR3aa: CASSFEGAENEKLFF
CDR3nt: TGTGCCAGCAGCTTCGAGGGGGCAGAAAACGAAAAACTGTTTTTT

v_gene: TRBV3-1/TRBV3-2
j_gene: TRBJ1-2
abundance: NA
d_gene: TRBD1
CDR3aa: CASSQAGQGDYGYTF
CDR3nt: TGTGCCAGCAGCCAAGCGGGACAGGGCGACTATGGCTACACCTTC

v_gene: TRBV27
j_gene: TRBJ1-5
abundance: NA
d_gene: TRBD1
CDR3aa: CASRRQGQPQHF
CDR3nt: TGTGCCAGCCGAAGACAGGGACAGCCCCAGCATTTT

v_gene: TRBV15
j_gene: TRBJ1-1
abundance: NA
d_gene: TRBD1
CDR3aa: CATSGLQGLEAFF
CDR3nt: TGTGCCACCAGCGGACTACAGGGGCTGGAAGCTTTCTTT

v_gene: TRBV6-5
j_gene: TRBJ1-1
abundance: NA
d_gene: TRBD1
CDR3aa: CASSHRDRLNTEAFF
CDR3nt: TGTGCCAGCAGTCATCGGGACAGATTGAACACTGAAGCTTTCTTT

v_gene: TRBV7-3
j_gene: TRBJ2-5
abundance: many
d_gene: NA
CDR3aa: CASSPGWGDQETQYF
CDR3nt: TGTGCCAGCAGCCCCGGCTGGGGGGACCAAGAGACCCAGTACTTC

v_gene: TRBV6-6
j_gene: TRBJ2-7
abundance: once
d_gene: TRBD2
CDR3aa: CASSHSGSYEQYF
CDR3nt: TGTGCCAGCAGTCATAGCGGGTCCTACGAGCAGTACTTC

v_gene: TRBV29-1
j_gene: TRBJ1-1
abundance: NA
d_gene: NA
CDR3aa: CSVDQGLNTEAFF
CDR3nt: TGCAGCGTTGACCAGGGATTGAACACTGAAGCTTTCTTT

v_gene: TRBV28
j_gene: TRBJ2-3
abundance: NA
d_gene: NA
CDR3aa: CASSAPRGVTDTQYF
CDR3nt: TGTGCCAGCAGTGCCCCCAGGGGGGTAACAGATACGCAGTATTTT

v_gene: TRBV7-9
j_gene: TRBJ2-1
abundance: NA
d_gene: TRBD2
CDR3aa: CASSNRVLRRLAGGNEQFF
CDR3nt: TGTGCCAGCAGTAATCGCGTGCTCCGCCGGCTAGCGGGGGGTAATGAGCAGTTCTTC

v_gene: TRBV5-5
j_gene: TRBJ2-5
abundance: NA
d_gene: NA
CDR3aa: CASSLVYGPGGETQYF
CDR3nt: TGTGCCAGCAGCTTGGTGTATGGACCCGGAGGGGAGACCCAGTACTTC

v_gene: TRBV4-3
j_gene: TRBJ2-2
abundance: NA
d_gene: NA
CDR3aa: CASSQDGTYTGELFF
CDR3nt: TGCGCCAGCAGCCAAGATGGCACCTACACCGGGGAGCTGTTTTTT

v_gene: TRBV4-2
j_gene: TRBJ1-2
abundance: NA
d_gene: NA
CDR3aa: CASSQDGGGYTF
CDR3nt: TGTGCCAGCAGCCAAGATGGGGGGGGCTACACCTTC

v_gene: TRBV11-2
j_gene: TRBJ2-2
abundance: NA
d_gene: TRBD1
CDR3aa: CASSQSAGTGTTGELFF
CDR3nt: TGTGCCAGCAGTCAATCGGCCGGGACAGGGACGACCGGGGAGCTGTTTTTT